This T cell receptor (beta chain) was sequenced in a study of blood T cells in healthy people across ages. Study results and caveats: Considered underestimates were the diversity estimates obtained from one million T cells.

With a J-beta primer mix and a sample-barcoded 5' primer, a second PCR ran 7 to 11 cycles. TCRdb ran MiXCR on the 5' RACE reads and lists one entry per CDR3 protein. The table has about a million distinct CDR3 sequences, roughly two fifths seen once; the top ten hold around 12%. V trimming: 4 bases; J trimming: 3 bases; junction bases outside the gene matches: 8. Per the germline V gene, CDR1 is SGDLS and CDR2 is YYNGEE. CDR3 size: 16 residues. Only a few counts were recorded for this clonotype. The antigen is undetermined. Sequencing was done on a sample of blood. The TCR comes from a man between 18 and 35 years old in good health. The chain links TRBV9 to TRBJ1-4; 8 bases line up with TRBD1. Here the CDR3 DNA reads TGTGCCAGCAGCCCCCAAGCGACAGGGGCTAATGAAAAACTGTTTTTT. Translated: CASSPQATGANEKLFF.